This TCR beta chain emerged from a study of post-analysis software for immune sequencing data (dated by TCRdb to 2014 to 2015). For context, the study as a whole: Relapsing-remitting, secondary progressive and progressive-relapsing multiple sclerosis were recorded as disease courses, and subtype annotation was lacking for some patients. The multiple sclerosis patient repertoires were compared with more than 9 previously published healthy control repertoires from donors aged roughly 6 to 27 years. A subset of samples was prepared in parallel using single-end sample barcoding, then pooled and co-amplified after Illumina adapter ligation.

The full study reports these points: When samples were clustered directly using the F measure, samples prepared in the same batch co-clustered strongly, which prompted a batch-effect correction. Significantly higher frequencies in patients than in controls were found for about five TRBV segments, including TRBV5-6, TRBV5-1 and TRBV20-1. The multiple sclerosis patient group was slightly younger than the control group. Multiple sclerosis patients had significantly lower normalized Chao1 diversity than controls, a result that suggests substantial peripheral T-cell clonal expansion.

TCR beta repertoires were profiled from peripheral blood of roughly twelve young patients with multiple sclerosis to demonstrate the VDJtools post-analysis software. The multiple sclerosis patients were children and adolescents between about 6 and 15 years of age. Compared with germline, V lacks 2 bases and J lacks 10 bases; bases without a gene match: 9. CDR1 and CDR2, per the germline V gene, are ENHRY and SYGVKD. From the cysteine through the phenylalanine, the CDR3 covers 15 amino acids. Just the 45-base CDR3 DNA is kept, in frame starting at base 1. The library came from PCR. The data were produced on an Illumina HiSeq 2500. Unique molecular identifiers were incorporated into TCR beta cDNA libraries to reduce PCR and sequencing biases. Roughly 0.5 million cDNA molecules were obtained per 1 to 10 million input T cells, so each molecule approximated one T cell. The patient libraries were prepared and sequenced with the same protocol used for the earlier healthy control dataset. Samples belonging to the same batch were prepared together, multiplexed and sequenced on a shared HiSeq lane. For the original study's pipeline: Raw barcoded reads were processed with MIGEC, and single-read molecular identifier groups were discarded before consensus assembly and CDR3 extraction. Clonotype tables were post-analysed with VDJtools, and diversity was normalized by down-sampling all datasets to the smallest sample size. Repertoire overlap clustering matched CDR3 amino acid but not nucleotide sequences to correct batch-related cross-sample contamination. Through fastp at Q25 and MiXCR, TCRdb rebuilt clones from the public reads, retaining in-frame beta chains. When rows share a CDR3 protein, they turn into one entry using the most common DNA and genes. The V and J calls reflect TCRdb's pipeline rather than the authors' work. This sample comprises roughly 580,000 distinct CDR3 sequences, 44% of them detected only once. More than 1.5% of the sample is in the top ten clones.

This clonotype came up a few times. Its antigen is still unknown. No much larger clone is present one base from it, and per-base qualities are unavailable. The sample was blood. The rearranged chain carries TRBV10-3 and TRBJ2-1, with 9 middle bases fitting TRBD2. This TCR was sampled from a girl between 10 and 17 years old with multiple sclerosis. The DNA is as follows: TGTGCCATCAGTGAGCCACCAGCGGGGGGACTCGAGCAGTTCTTC. This codes for CAISEPPAGGLEQFF.